This T cell receptor beta chain derives from a study of OX40 agonist ivuxolimab in advanced cancers. Study-wide context: Ivuxolimab was a fully human IgG2 agonistic monoclonal antibody targeting the costimulatory receptor OX40 (CD134). Peripheral TCRbeta sequencing was intended to test whether TCR sequence diversity was altered and clonal T-cell expansion was caused by ivuxolimab. Of the 50 or so patients in dose escalation, about 20 had hepatocellular carcinoma, some 15 had melanoma, 9 had renal cell carcinoma and 9 had head and neck cancer. Patients were allowed to have had prior anti-PD-1, anti-PD-L1 or anti-CTLA-4 therapy, and roughly 40% of the dose-escalation patients had previously received checkpoint inhibitors. Partial responses were achieved by three dose-escalation patients, of whom one had hepatocellular carcinoma and two had cutaneous melanoma. In the dose-escalation cohort, over 65% of patients were male, and the mean age was approximately 55 years, with a range of roughly 20 to 85. The paper describes the monotherapy dose-escalation part (N of about 52 patients) of the phase I trial of ivuxolimab. Intravenous ivuxolimab was administered to patients every 2 weeks at six dose levels: 0.01, 0.1, 0.3, 1.5, 3 and 10 mg/kg. What the study reported, not specific to this receptor: Partial responders in the 0.1-3.0 mg/kg groups had among the lowest normalized peripheral clonal expansion, especially among CD8+ T cells. Which antigens the clonally expanded peripheral T cells were specific for was not determined. Clonal expansion of both CD4+ and CD8+ blood T cells was observed from baseline to week 6 at doses 0.1 to 3.0 mg/kg. Low levels of normalized T-cell clonal expansion were also shown by some nonresponding patients. After ivuxolimab, more expanded clones were found on average in CD8+ T cells than in CD4+ T cells.

Genomic DNA was isolated from the sorted cells so that the TCRbeta CDR3 region could be sequenced. The immunoSEQ Assay was used to sequence the TCRbeta CDR3 regions. The immuneACCESS repertoire file appears here via TCRdb, limited to in-frame rearrangements. These files lack a portion of the clones; in checked studies, under half of the deficit traces to unresolved V genes, and the cause of the others is not known. The sample table contains fewer than 75,000 clones; only one count was recorded for 75% to 90% of them. Roughly 4.2% of the sample rests with the top ten. The junction carries 16 bases between V and J, which are trimmed by 9 bases and 7 bases respectively. Per the germline V gene, MNHNS is the CDR1 and SASEGT is the CDR2. Counted from cysteine to phenylalanine, this CDR3 has 14 amino acids. The retained sequence is limited to the CDR3, 42 bases, with the frame set at the first base. As concerns this clone: Its antigen is not yet known. Base quality data are lacking; no much larger clone is found one base away.

The trial excluded patients who had a history of autoimmune disease or who were on systemic immunosuppression. Peripheral blood for TCR sequencing was collected from all dose cohorts at baseline, on cycle 4 day 1, and on cycle 7 day 1. Samples were obtained from an open-label, multicenter, first-in-human phase I dose-escalation trial of ivuxolimab. The trial enrolled adults with locally advanced or metastatic head and neck squamous cell, hepatocellular, melanoma or renal cell carcinoma. CD4+ and CD8+ T cells were sorted separately from peripheral blood before TCR sequencing. The rearrangement combines TRBV6-1 with TRBJ1-6; the D gene cannot be resolved reliably. The clonotype originates from an adult with an advanced solid tumor such as melanoma, head and neck, liver or kidney cancer. The sequencing used CD4+ or CD8+ T cells sorted from blood, collected in a trial of the OX40 agonist ivuxolimab. CDR3 loop: CASLLRTTNSPLHF. The DNA is TGTGCCAGTTTGCTCCGGACCACGAATTCACCCCTCCACTTT.